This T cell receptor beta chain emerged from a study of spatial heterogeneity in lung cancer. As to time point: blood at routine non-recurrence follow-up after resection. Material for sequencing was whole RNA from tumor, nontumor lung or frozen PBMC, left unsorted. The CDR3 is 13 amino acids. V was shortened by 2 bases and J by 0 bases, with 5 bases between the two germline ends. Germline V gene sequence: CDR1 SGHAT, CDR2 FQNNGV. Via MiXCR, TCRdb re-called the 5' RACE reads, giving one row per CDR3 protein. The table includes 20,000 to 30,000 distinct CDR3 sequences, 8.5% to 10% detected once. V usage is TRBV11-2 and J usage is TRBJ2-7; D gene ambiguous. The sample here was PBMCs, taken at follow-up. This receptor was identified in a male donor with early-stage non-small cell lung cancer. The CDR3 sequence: CASSLRHSYEQYF. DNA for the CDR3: TGTGCCAGCAGCTTAAGACACTCCTACGAGCAGTACTTC.